This TCR beta chain was profiled in a study of blood T cell repertoires in COVID-19. Libraries were prepared by immunoSEQ multiplex PCR; TCRdb keeps only in-frame clonotypes and omits some of them. The table lists tens of thousands of clones, about 83% of them singletons, with around 1.6% in the top ten. This CDR3 comprises 11 residues. V dropped 4 bases and J dropped 12 bases, with 12 bases sitting between them. Germline V gene lookup returns CDR1 SQVTM and CDR2 ANQGSEA. The TCR was taken from a man aged 50-60 years with acute or convalescent COVID-19. The sequenced sample was peripheral blood. V and J are TRBV29-1 and TRBJ1-4; no definite D call. The CDR3 protein is CSVATPGELFF. The CDR3 DNA reads TGCAGCGTTGCTACTCCGGGAGAACTGTTTTTT.